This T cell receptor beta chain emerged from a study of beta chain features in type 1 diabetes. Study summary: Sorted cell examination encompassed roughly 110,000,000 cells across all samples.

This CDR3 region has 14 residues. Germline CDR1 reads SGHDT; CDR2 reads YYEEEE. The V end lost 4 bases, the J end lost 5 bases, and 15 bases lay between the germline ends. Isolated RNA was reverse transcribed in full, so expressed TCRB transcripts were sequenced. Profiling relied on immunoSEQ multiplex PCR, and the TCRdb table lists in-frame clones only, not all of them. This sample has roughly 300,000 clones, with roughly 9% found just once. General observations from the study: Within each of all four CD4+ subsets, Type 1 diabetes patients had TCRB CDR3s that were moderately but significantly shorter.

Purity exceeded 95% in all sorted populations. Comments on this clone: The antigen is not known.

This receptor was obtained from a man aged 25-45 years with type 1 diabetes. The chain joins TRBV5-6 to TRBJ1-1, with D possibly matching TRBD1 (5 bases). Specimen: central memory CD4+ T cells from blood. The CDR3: CASSTGRRGTEAFF. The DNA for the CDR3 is TGTGCCAGCAGCACGGGACGTCGGGGGACTGAAGCTTTCTTT. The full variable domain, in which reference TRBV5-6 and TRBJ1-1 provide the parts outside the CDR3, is DAGVTQSPTHLIKTRGQQVTLRCSPKSGHDTVSWYQQALGQGPQFIFQYYEEEERQRGNFPDRFSGHQFPNYSSELNVNALLLGDSALYLCASSTGRRGTEAFFGQGTRLTVV.